Reported below is one T cell receptor (beta chain). Its antigen is not identified. The table came from immunoSEQ multiplex PCR; TCRdb's copy has only in-frame clones and leaves some out. Of some 600,000 clones in the sample, roughly 96% were seen once. This sample is part of a study of shared clonotypes between healthy human individuals. About the research overall: The people who gave samples were two women and a few men aged 18 to 49. CD8 memory received one plate per donor, CD8 naive two, CD4 memory three and CD4 naive three. Findings of the study overall: The sharing of about 5% of naive CD4 clonotypes was seen across a few donors.

Deletions cut 1 base from V and 5 bases from J, with 11 bases between. The germline V gene encodes CDR1 LGHNA and CDR2 YNFKEQ. This CDR3 has 14 residues. The naive CD8 population came from CD45RO-negative cells selected for CCR7, without terminally differentiated effector memory CD45RA+ cells. The healthy adult donors were HIV-negative and reported no recent acute infections or vaccinations. The chain employs TRBV4-2 and TRBJ2-5; D not certain. Sequencing was done on a sample of naive CD8+ T cells sorted from blood. The receptor was isolated from a woman in her thirties in good health. This CDR3 reads CASSQAISRETQYF. In DNA, the CDR3 is TGTGCCAGCAGCCAAGCCATTTCTCGGGAGACCCAGTACTTC.